The TCR beta chain under discussion was sequenced for a study of T cell responses to AZD1222 COVID-19 vaccine. General study results and limits: Breadth and depth of Spike-specific TCRs rose after two AZD1222 doses. Reportedly, close to half of spike-specific TCRs are directed against unmutated variant regions.

Clones were sequenced by immunoSEQ multiplex PCR, and TCRdb holds only the in-frame ones, with some missing. The table has roughly 150,000 clones, 70% to 90% seen once. Germline loops: CDR1 LNHDA, CDR2 SQIVND (reference sequence). The junction had 11 bases not matched to a gene; V was cut back by 10 bases and J by 4 bases. This CDR3 spans 16 amino acids. In regard to this clone: Its antigen is still unknown.

The receptor comes from an adult who had recovered from COVID-19. The material was peripheral blood, obtained after recovery from COVID-19. The V gene is TRBV19, the J gene TRBJ2-6; 9 bases align to TRBD1. For the CDR3, the DNA is TGTGCCACCCATCCCGGGACAGGGAACGGGGCCAACGTCCTGACTTTC. As protein: CATHPGTGNGANVLTF.